The 11 T cell receptor beta chains reported below all come from one sample, sequenced in a study of regulatory T cells in long-lasting Graves disease. Construction of TCR beta libraries relied on iRepertoire HTBI primers and on Arm-PCR targeting CDR3 regions. TCRdb processed the multiplex PCR reads anew with MiXCR; each CDR3 protein has one entry. The sample holds hundreds of thousands of distinct CDR3 sequences, approximately 15% seen once. Noted time point: newly diagnosed GD, antithyroid drugs for less than 3 months. Researchers made the TCR library from RNA that was extracted from PBMCs. These data were also reused for a study on T cells in Graves' hyperthyroidism and ophthalmopathy.

Sample: peripheral blood mononuclear cells (PBMCs), taken at new diagnosis, from a patient treated with antithyroid drugs. All receptors come from a man aged 35-49 years with Graves disease.

In its sample, this clonotype was seen a few times. The chain joins TRBV5-1 to TRBJ1-1, with D perhaps TRBD1 (6 bases). The CDR3 is made up of 14 amino acids. Germline assignment: CDR1 SGHRS and CDR2 YFSETQ. Trimming left V 0 bases short and J 8 bases short, with 14 bases between. The DNA of the CDR3 is TGCGCCAGCAGCTTGGCCCCCGGACAGCTCGAAGCTTTCTTT. Translation: CASSLAPGQLEAFF. Variable domain in full (rest from reference TRBV5-1 and TRBJ1-1): KAGVTQTPRYLIKTRGQQVTLSCSPISGHRSVSWYQQTPGQGLQFLFEYFSETQRNKGNFPGRFSGRQFSNSRSEMNVSTLELGDSALYLCASSLAPGQLEAFFGQGTRLTVV.

The sample holds many counts of this clonotype. This chain uses TRBV28 with TRBJ1-5, with 10 positions matching TRBD1. The CDR3 loop spans 14 amino acids. Germline V gives CDR1 MDHEN, CDR2 SYDVKM. The V and J ends lost 7 bases and 5 bases, in that order; junction bases with no gene match: 5. CDR3 DNA: TGTGCCAGCACTAGGGGACAGGGGTATCAGCCCCAGCATTTT. Its translation is CASTRGQGYQPQHF.

This clonotype occurred many times. J is TRBJ1-4 and V is TRBV7-2; TRBD1 might be the D (6 bases). This CDR3 is 15 amino acids long. In germline, CDR1 is SGHTA, CDR2 FQGNSA. V gave up 3 bases and J gave up 3 bases, with 11 bases separating them. CDR3 region: CASSFYRAANEKLFF. The CDR3 DNA reads TGTGCCAGCAGCTTCTACAGGGCGGCTAATGAAAAACTGTTTTTT.

This clonotype has ten or more counts. V is TRBV27 and J is TRBJ2-7; D is uncertain. Germline V CDR1 and CDR2: MNHEY, SMNVEV (reference sequence). V lost 2 bases to trimming and J lost 2 bases, with 22 bases between them. This CDR3 is built from 18 residues. In DNA, the CDR3 is TGTGCCAGCAGTTTAAGACGTCGTGACGTTGGGCAAACCTACGAGCAGTACTTC. Translation: CASSLRRRDVGQTYEQYF.

This clonotype was seen repeatedly, ten times or more. This sequence joins TRBV2 and TRBJ2-7; D unclear. Germline V lookup: CDR1 SNHLY, CDR2 FYNNEI. Trimming pared 3 bases from V and 2 bases from J, leaving 11 bases between. The CDR3 has 14 residues. CDR3 residues: CASSEFGGTYEQYF. The CDR3 DNA sequence: TGTGCCAGCAGTGAGTTCGGCGGTACCTACGAGCAGTACTTC.

The gene calls are TRBV20-1 and TRBJ1-6, with 8 bases fitting TRBD1. The CDR3 has 15 residues. Germline CDR1 reads DFQATT; CDR2 reads SNEGSKA (reference sequence). Trimming removed 1 base from V and 7 bases from J; junction bases left unmatched: 6. CDR3 loop: CSARVGQGTNSPLHF. The CDR3 DNA follows: TGCAGTGCTAGAGTCGGACAGGGTACAAATTCACCCCTCCACTTT.

The chain carries TRBV4-1 and TRBJ1-2; D perhaps matches TRBD1 (6 bases). From germline, CDR1 is MGHRA and CDR2 YSYEKL. The length of the CDR3 is 17 residues. Trimming took 0 bases from V and 5 from J, leaving 19 bases between them. CDR3 region: CASSQDYGGGVWYGYTF. The CDR3 DNA reads TGCGCCAGCAGCCAAGATTACGGAGGGGGGGTTTGGTATGGCTACACCTTC.

The rearrangement uses TRBV6-2 or TRBV6-3 and TRBJ2-3, with D perhaps being TRBD1 or TRBD2 (5 bases each). The CDR3 sequence is 14 residues long. CDR1 is MNHEY, CDR2 SVGEGT, per germline. V was clipped by 6 bases and J by 4 bases, with 14 bases between them. Written as DNA, the CDR3 is TGTGCCAGCAGGGCTAGGTTGGGGGCAGATACGCAGTATTTT. It specifies CASRARLGADTQYF.

Concerning this clonotype itself: A junction end diverges from the germline sequence, so it may reflect a read error. Written as DNA, the CDR3 is TGTGCCAGCAGGTTAGGGACAGCATACACAGATACGCAGTATTTT. This translates into CASRLGTAYTDTQYF. The chain carries TRBV11-2 and TRBJ2-3, with 7 nucleotides matching TRBD1. CDR3 length: 15 residues. The V gene's germline CDR1 is SGHAT and CDR2 FQNNGV.

This clonotype turned up a few times. CDR3 sequence: CASSQHTGETQHF. In DNA, the CDR3 is TGTGCCAGCAGTCAGCATACAGGGGAGACCCAGCATTTT. V is TRBV6-1 and J is TRBJ1-5; 7 nucleotides align to TRBD1. This CDR3 is 13 amino acids long. The germline V gene has CDR1 MNHNS and CDR2 SASEGT. V lost 5 bases to trimming and J lost 11 bases; unmatched junction nucleotides: 9.

This clonotype has at least ten counts. The gene calls are TRBV7-9 and TRBJ2-1, with 7 bases identical to TRBD1. This CDR3 has 18 residues. The V and J ends lost 5 bases and 7 bases, in that order; junction bases with no gene match: 20. Germline lookup yields CDR1 SEHNR and CDR2 FQNEAQ (reference sequence). The CDR3, as DNA: TGTGCCAGCAGCCATGACTTCCAACAGGGGATTTTGGGGAATGAGCAGTTCTTC. Its translation is CASSHDFQQGILGNEQFF.